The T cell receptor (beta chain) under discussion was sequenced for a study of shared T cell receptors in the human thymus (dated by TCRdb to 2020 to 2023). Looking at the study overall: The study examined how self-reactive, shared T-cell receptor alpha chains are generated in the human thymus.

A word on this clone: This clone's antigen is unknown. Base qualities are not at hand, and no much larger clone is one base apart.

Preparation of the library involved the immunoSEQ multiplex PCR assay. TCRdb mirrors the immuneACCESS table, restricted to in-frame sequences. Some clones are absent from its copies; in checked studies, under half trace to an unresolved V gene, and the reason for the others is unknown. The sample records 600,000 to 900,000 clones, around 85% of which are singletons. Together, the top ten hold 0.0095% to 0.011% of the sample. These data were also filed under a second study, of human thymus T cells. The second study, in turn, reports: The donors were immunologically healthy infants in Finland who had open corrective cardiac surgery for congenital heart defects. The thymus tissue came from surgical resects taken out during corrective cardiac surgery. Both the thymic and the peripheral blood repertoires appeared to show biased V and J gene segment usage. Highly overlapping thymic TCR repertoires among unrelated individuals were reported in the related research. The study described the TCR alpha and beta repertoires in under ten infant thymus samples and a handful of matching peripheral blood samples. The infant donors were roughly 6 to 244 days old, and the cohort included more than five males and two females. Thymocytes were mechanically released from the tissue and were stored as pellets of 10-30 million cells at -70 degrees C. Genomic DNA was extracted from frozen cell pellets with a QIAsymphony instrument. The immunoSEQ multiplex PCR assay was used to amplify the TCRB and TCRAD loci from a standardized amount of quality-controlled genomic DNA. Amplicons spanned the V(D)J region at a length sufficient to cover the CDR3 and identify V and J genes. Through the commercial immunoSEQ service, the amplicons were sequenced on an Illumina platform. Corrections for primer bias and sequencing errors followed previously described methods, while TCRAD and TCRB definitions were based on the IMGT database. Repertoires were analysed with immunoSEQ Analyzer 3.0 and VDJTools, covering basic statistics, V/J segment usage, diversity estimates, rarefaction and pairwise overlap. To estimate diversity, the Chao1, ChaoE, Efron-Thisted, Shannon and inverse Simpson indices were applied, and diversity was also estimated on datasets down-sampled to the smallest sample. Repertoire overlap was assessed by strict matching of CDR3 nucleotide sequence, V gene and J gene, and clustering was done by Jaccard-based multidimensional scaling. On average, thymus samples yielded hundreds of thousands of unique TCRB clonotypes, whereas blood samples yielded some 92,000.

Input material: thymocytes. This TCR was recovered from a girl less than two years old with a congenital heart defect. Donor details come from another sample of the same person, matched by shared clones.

CDR3 region: CASKLAGLYEQYF. The DNA sequence is as follows: TGTGCCAGCAAGTTGGCAGGCCTTTACGAGCAGTACTTC. The chain links TRBV28 with TRBJ2-7, with the D gene call left open. CDR1 MDHEN and CDR2 SYDVKM are derived from the germline V gene. Trimming removed 7 bases from V and 4 bases from J, leaving 14 bases between the germline ends. The CDR3 starts with the cysteine, ends with the phenylalanine, and has 13 residues. The kept DNA is CDR3 alone, 39 bases in frame from the first base. With the portions outside the CDR3 filled from the reference TRBV28 and TRBJ2-7 genes, the complete variable region becomes DVKVTQSSRYLVKRTGEKVFLECVQDMDHENMFWYRQDPGLGLRLIYFSYDVKMKEKGDIPEGYSVSREKKERFSLILESASTNQTSMYLCASKLAGLYEQYFGPGTRLTVT.